The 27 T cell receptor beta chains below come from one sample, sequenced in a study of cytomegalovirus exposure and HLA in healthy donors. Assay used: immunoSEQ multiplex PCR; TCRdb lists only in-frame clones, some missing. The data show some 140,000 clones, about 88% seen once. The sequenced material came from PBMCs. The receptors were gathered from a man aged 18-30 years in good health and CMV-seropositive.

A single count supports this clone. The rearrangement uses TRBV6-5 and TRBJ1-1, with D possibly being TRBD1 (5 bases). CDR1 MNHEY and CDR2 SVGAGI come from the germline V gene. The CDR3 has 14 amino acids. The V end was cut by 5 bases, the J end by 4 bases, with 14 bases between. CDR3 in DNA: TGTGCCAGCAGTCAGGCCGGGGGGAGCACTGAAGCTTTCTTT. Its protein is CASSQAGGSTEAFF.

This sequence joins TRBV30 and TRBJ1-2, with D maybe TRBD1 (6 bases). Trimming shortened V by 8 bases and J by 1 base, and 14 bases separated the two germline ends. Germline V CDR1 and CDR2: GTSNPN, SVGIG (reference sequence). This CDR3 comprises 13 residues. CDR3 sequence: CAGPSGVNYGYTF. CDR3 nucleotide sequence: TGTGCCGGACCTTCAGGGGTTAACTATGGCTACACCTTC.

The chain recombines TRBV5-1 with TRBJ1-4; 8 bases fit TRBD1. This CDR3 is built from 15 residues. The germline CDR1 and CDR2 sequences are SGHRS and YFSETQ. Losses at the gene ends were 4 bases for V and 8 bases for J; bases not matched to a gene: 10. The CDR3 bases are TGCGCCAGCAGCCGCAACAGGGGGGACAGCGAAAAACTGTTTTTT. Its translation is CASSRNRGDSEKLFF.

This clone has only a few counts. V usage is TRBV19 and J usage is TRBJ1-2; TRBD1 might be the D (5 bases). The CDR3 runs 15 residues. V was shortened by 5 bases and J by 2 bases, with 15 bases between the two germline ends. Germline CDR1 and CDR2: LNHDA and SQIVND (reference sequence). CDR3 in DNA: TGTGCCAGTAGTCCAGCAGACAGCAGCAACTATGGCTACACCTTC. This codes for CASSPADSSNYGYTF.

The rearrangement links TRBV30 to TRBJ1-1; the match to TRBD1 covers 10 bases. With V trimmed by 8 bases and J by 5 bases, 5 bases remained unmatched. This CDR3 region has 12 residues. Germline V gene sequence: CDR1 GTSNPN, CDR2 SVGIG (reference sequence). CDR3 residues: CAERQGATEAFF. The CDR3 region has the DNA TGTGCCGAACGACAGGGGGCGACTGAAGCTTTCTTT.

V usage is TRBV25-1 and J usage is TRBJ1-2, with 7 bases identical to TRBD1. This CDR3 has 14 residues. Germline V gives CDR1 MGHDK, CDR2 SYGVNS. V shed 4 bases and J 3 bases; nucleotides not matched to a gene: 5. The DNA for the CDR3 is TGTGCCAGCAGTGTGACCGGGACAGACTATGGCTACACCTTC. It specifies CASSVTGTDYGYTF.

This sequence joins TRBV27 and TRBJ1-4, with D perhaps matching TRBD1 (5 bases). This CDR3 has 14 residues. Trimming pared 0 bases from V and 7 bases from J, leaving 9 bases between. CDR1 and CDR2 from the germline V gene are MNHEY and SMNVEV (reference sequence). CDR3 bases: TGTGCCAGCAGTTTATCAGCGGGGGGTGAAAAACTGTTTTTT. Its translation is CASSLSAGGEKLFF.

The chain is built from TRBV29-1 and TRBJ2-7; tentatively, D is TRBD1 (6 bases). The V end was cut by 0 bases, the J end by 2 bases, with 14 bases between. Germline values: CDR1 SQVTM, CDR2 ANQGSEA. The CDR3 has 15 residues. The CDR3 sequence is CSVEDQGQFTYEQYF. In DNA form, the CDR3 reads TGCAGCGTTGAAGATCAAGGACAGTTTACCTACGAGCAGTACTTC.

J is TRBJ2-7 and V is TRBV6-5; D gene unclear. The CDR3 consists of 14 residues. Between the trimmed V and J ends, which lost 5 bases and 2 bases, there was a span of 13 bases. Germline loops: CDR1 MNHEY, CDR2 SVGAGI. The CDR3 here is CASSPMGIPYEQYF. CDR3 nucleotides: TGTGCCAGCAGTCCCATGGGCATTCCCTACGAGCAGTACTTC.

This clone showed up just once. The chain couples TRBV5-1 to TRBJ1-1; 8 nucleotides agree with TRBD1. CDR1 and CDR2 from the germline V gene are SGHRS and YFSETQ. J lost 11 bases, V lost 4 bases, and 13 bases had no gene match. This CDR3 region has 14 residues. The CDR3 coding sequence is TGCGCCAGCAGCCTCCGACAGCAGGGGGCAGGTGCTTTCTTT. Translating it yields CASSLRQQGAGAFF.

This clone was picked up one time. V is TRBV11-2 and J is TRBJ2-7; 14 nucleotides match TRBD2. This CDR3 has 17 amino acids. CDR1 and CDR2 (germline): SGHAT, FQNNGV. V was pared by 0 bases and J by 0 bases, with 1 base of the junction left unmatched. CDR3 bases: TGTGCCAGCAGCTTAGAGACTAGCGGGAGGGACTCCTACGAGCAGTACTTC. This encodes CASSLETSGRDSYEQYF.

The chain uses TRBV6-5 and TRBJ2-3, with 11 bases fitting TRBD2. CDR3 size: 15 residues. CDR1 is MNHEY, CDR2 SVGAGI, per germline. V lost 2 bases to trimming and J lost 4 bases; unmatched junction nucleotides: 2. CDR3 nucleotides: TGTGCCAGCAGTTACCTTAGCGGGGGGGCAGATACGCAGTATTTT. Amino acids: CASSYLSGGADTQYF.

This chain uses TRBV7-2 with TRBJ2-1, with D perhaps TRBD1 (6 bases). Trimming took 1 base from V and 9 from J, leaving 10 bases between them. The CDR3 sequence is 13 residues long. Germline CDR1 reads SGHTA; CDR2 reads FQGNSA. For the CDR3, the DNA is TGTGCCAGCAGCTTAGGGGGGACAATTGAGCAGTTCTTC. Protein sequence: CASSLGGTIEQFF.

The chain recombines TRBV19 with TRBJ2-5; D is perhaps TRBD1 (5 bases). Trimming shortened V by 5 bases and J by 4 bases, and 8 bases separated the two germline ends. Germline CDR1 LNHDA, CDR2 SQIVND (reference sequence). The CDR3 is 12 amino acids. CDR3 nucleotide sequence: TGTGCCAGTAGTGTGCAGGGAGAGACCCAGTACTTC. Translating gives CASSVQGETQYF.

The chain employs TRBV4-3 and TRBJ1-3; maybe TRBD1 (5 bases). The V end lost 2 bases, the J end lost 0 bases, and 14 bases lay between the germline ends. This CDR3 is 17 amino acids long. Per the germline V gene, CDR1 is LGHNA and CDR2 is YSLEER. The CDR3 DNA reads TGCGCCAGCAGCCAACTTACAGGCCCGAACTCTGGAAACACCATATATTTT. The encoded protein is CASSQLTGPNSGNTIYF.

The V gene is TRBV18, the J gene TRBJ2-2, with D maybe TRBD2 (7 bases). Trimming stripped 5 bases from V and 0 bases from J, with 19 bases between. Germline values: CDR1 KGHSH, CDR2 LQKENI. The CDR3 covers 18 residues. The CDR3 coding sequence is TGTGCCAGCTCAACCCTGCCGGGGGGCGCACCGAACACCGGGGAGCTGTTTTTT. It yields the protein CASSTLPGGAPNTGELFF.

The chain combines TRBV13 with TRBJ1-1; TRBD1 agrees at 8 bases. CDR3 length: 15 amino acids. Germline V lookup: CDR1 PRHDT, CDR2 FYEKMQ (reference sequence). V dropped 0 bases and J dropped 1; count of bases not matched to a gene: 1. CDR3 region: CASSLGGQGNTEAFF. The CDR3 DNA sequence: TGTGCCAGCAGCTTAGGCGGACAGGGGAACACTGAAGCTTTCTTT.

This chain connects TRBV6-5 to TRBJ2-3; a possible D gene is TRBD2 (5 bases). In germline, CDR1 is MNHEY, CDR2 SVGAGI. This CDR3 comprises 14 residues. Trimming took off 5 bases at V and 1 base at J, with 10 bases between the two ends. The CDR3 region has the DNA TGTGCCAGCAGTACGGGGTCCCGCACAGATACGCAGTATTTT. Amino acid sequence: CASSTGSRTDTQYF.

The chain has TRBV2 and TRBJ2-7; 8 bases match TRBD1. Germline CDR1 reads SNHLY; CDR2 reads FYNNEI. The CDR3 is 16 residues long. V lost 6 bases to trimming and J lost 4 bases; unmatched junction nucleotides: 14. CDR3 sequence (DNA): TGTGCCAGCAGAAGAAGAATGGACAGGGAATATTACGAGCAGTACTTC. This codes for CASRRRMDREYYEQYF.

The chain uses TRBV7-9 and TRBJ1-4, with a weak D call TRBD1 (5 bases). Germline lookup yields CDR1 SEHNR and CDR2 FQNEAQ (reference sequence). V was shortened by 2 bases and J by 7 bases, with 11 bases between the two germline ends. The CDR3 length is 14 residues. CDR3 in DNA: TGTGCCAGCAGCTTACCGGGACTTCCTGAAAAACTGTTTTTT. It codes for CASSLPGLPEKLFF. Filled out from reference TRBV7-9 and TRBJ1-4, the complete variable domain reads DTGVSQNPRHKITKRGQNVTFRCDPISEHNRLYWYRQTLGQGPEFLTYFQNEAQLEKSRLLSDRFSAERPKGSFSTLEIQRTEQGDSAMYLCASSLPGLPEKLFFGSGTQLSVL.

This sequence joins TRBV7-2 and TRBJ2-7; perhaps TRBD2 as D (6 bases). The V gene's germline CDR1 is SGHTA and CDR2 FQGNSA. V lost 4 bases and J lost 5, with 18 bases in between. The CDR3 consists of 15 residues. CDR3 residues: CASSSGSRKLDEQYF. Here the CDR3 DNA reads TGTGCCAGCAGCTCCGGGAGCAGAAAATTGGACGAGCAGTACTTC.

CDR3 nucleotides: TGTGCCAGCAGCCAGGGGGTTACCTATGGCTACACCTTC. It specifies CASSQGVTYGYTF. The rearrangement uses TRBV7-3 and TRBJ1-2; the match to TRBD1 covers 7 bases. Germline CDR1 and CDR2: SGHTA and FQGTGA. The V gene end was trimmed by 5 bases and the J gene end by 4 bases; junction bases not matched to a gene: 4. CDR3 length: 13 amino acids.

The chain carries TRBV6-5 and TRBJ2-1, with 14 bases that match TRBD2. Germline values: CDR1 MNHEY, CDR2 SVGAGI. The V segment lost 6 bases and the J segment 6 bases; nucleotides outside the gene matches: 1. This CDR3 region has 14 residues. Here the CDR3 DNA reads TGTGCCAGCAGGGGGACTAGCGGGGGCAATGAGCAGTTCTTC. Residues: CASRGTSGGNEQFF.

This clone has a single count. The chain carries TRBV5-1 and TRBJ2-7, with 8 nucleotides matching TRBD1. V shed 2 bases, J shed 2 bases, and the junction held 12 bases outside the gene matches. There are 17 residues in the CDR3. From germline, CDR1 is SGHRS and CDR2 YFSETQ. The CDR3 spells CASSFTPGTGAPYEQYF. In nucleotides, the CDR3 is TGCGCCAGCAGCTTTACCCCCGGGACAGGAGCGCCCTACGAGCAGTACTTC.

The chain employs TRBV4-1 and TRBJ1-2, with 7 nucleotides matching TRBD1. The CDR3 runs to 15 residues. V shed 3 bases, J shed 2 bases, and the junction held 6 bases outside the gene matches. CDR1 is MGHRA, CDR2 YSYEKL, per germline. In nucleotides, the CDR3 is TGCGCCAGCAGCCAGGATCCGGACAGGAACTATGGCTACACCTTC. This translates into CASSQDPDRNYGYTF.

The J gene is TRBJ2-2, the V gene TRBV6-1; 7 bases are a match to TRBD2. This CDR3 region has 15 residues. Germline V gene lookup returns CDR1 MNHNS and CDR2 SASEGT. V was pared by 5 bases and J by 2 bases, with 5 bases of the junction left unmatched. CDR3 sequence (DNA): TGTGCCAGCAGTCCCGGGACTATTAACACCGGGGAGCTGTTTTTT. Its protein is CASSPGTINTGELFF.

The chain uses TRBV21-1 and TRBJ1-5. TRBV21-1 is a pseudogene. The CDR3 is 12 residues long. The CDR3 nucleotides read TGTGCCAGGCCCTATAGCAATCAGCCCCAGCATTTT. Protein product: CARPYSNQPQHF.